This T cell receptor beta chain originates from a study of T cells in Graves' hyperthyroidism and ophthalmopathy. The CDR3 length is 18 residues. Germline lookup yields CDR1 MNHEY and CDR2 SVGEGT. V trimming: 5 bases; J trimming: 2 bases; junction bases outside the gene matches: 9. Preceding any ophthalmopathy symptoms, the blood sample dates from first hyperthyroidism diagnosis. From 10 ml of fresh peripheral blood, PBMCs were isolated. Template material for amplifying TCR beta CDR3 regions consisted of RNA transcripts. Researchers ran a first-round RT-PCR on the TCR CDR3 using the HTBI primer set. Each CDR3 protein is one row after TCRdb ran MiXCR on the multiplex PCR reads. Found here are some 140,000 distinct CDR3 sequences, 22% of them singletons; the top ten hold around two thirds. There are many counts of this clonotype.

The J gene is TRBJ2-7, the V gene TRBV6-2 or TRBV6-3, with TRBD2 matching over 16 bases. This clonotype was obtained from a woman aged 45-65 years with Graves' hyperthyroidism that later progressed to Graves' ophthalmopathy. Sequencing was carried out using blood. The CDR3 reads CASSPGLAGGPFPYEQYF. Here the CDR3 DNA reads TGTGCCAGCAGTCCGGGACTAGCGGGAGGGCCTTTTCCCTACGAGCAGTACTTC.